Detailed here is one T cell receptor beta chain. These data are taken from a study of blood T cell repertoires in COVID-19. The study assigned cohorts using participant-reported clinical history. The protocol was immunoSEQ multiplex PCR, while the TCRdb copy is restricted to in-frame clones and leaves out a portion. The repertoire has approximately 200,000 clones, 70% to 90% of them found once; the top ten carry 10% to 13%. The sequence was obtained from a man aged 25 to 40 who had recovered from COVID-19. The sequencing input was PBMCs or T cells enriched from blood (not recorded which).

The CDR3 bases are TGTGCCAGCAGTTTTCTTTCGGGGAGCAATCAGCCCCAGCATTTT. It yields the protein CASSFLSGSNQPQHF. This chain links TRBV28 with TRBJ1-5; unclear D gene. Between the trimmed V and J ends, which lost 3 bases and 1 base, there was a span of 10 bases. This CDR3 region has 15 residues. Germline CDR1 and CDR2: MDHEN and SYDVKM.